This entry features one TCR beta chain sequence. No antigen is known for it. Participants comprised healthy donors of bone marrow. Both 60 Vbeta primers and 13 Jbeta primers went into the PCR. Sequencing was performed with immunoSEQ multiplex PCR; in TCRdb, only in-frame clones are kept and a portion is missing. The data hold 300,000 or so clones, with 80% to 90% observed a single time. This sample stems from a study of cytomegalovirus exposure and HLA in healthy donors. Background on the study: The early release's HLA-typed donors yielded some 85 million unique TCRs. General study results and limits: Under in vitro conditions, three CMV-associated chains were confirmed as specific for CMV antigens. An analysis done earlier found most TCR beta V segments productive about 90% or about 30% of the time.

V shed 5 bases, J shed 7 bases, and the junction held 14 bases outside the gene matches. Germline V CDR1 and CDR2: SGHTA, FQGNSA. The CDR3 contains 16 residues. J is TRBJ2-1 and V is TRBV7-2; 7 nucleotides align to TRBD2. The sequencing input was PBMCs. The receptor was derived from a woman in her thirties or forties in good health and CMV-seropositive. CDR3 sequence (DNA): TGTGCCAGCAGCCTCGAAACCGGCTTCGGGAGGAATGAGCAGTTCTTC. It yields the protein CASSLETGFGRNEQFF.